This record looks at one T cell receptor beta chain sequence and its context. What it binds is unknown. The primer mix had 60 Vbeta and 13 Jbeta primers. Sequencing used immunoSEQ multiplex PCR; TCRdb keeps in-frame clones, though not all of them. The sample contains about 150,000 clones, roughly 81% of which appear only once. The sample belongs to a study of cytomegalovirus exposure and HLA in healthy donors. General study points: TCR beta V segments were, for the most part, productive about 87% or about 30% of the time in an earlier analysis. Compared with the roughly 700-donor mean, an Asian-associated ancestry cluster reportedly had fewer N-insertions, according to a later analysis. Later work showed greater clonal expansion in HLA-associated TCR beta chains than in equally common others.

Germline CDR1 is MGHRA and CDR2 is YSYEKL. The J segment lost 2 bases and the V segment lost 2 bases, leaving 4 bases of the junction unmatched. This CDR3 region has 17 residues. The sample was PBMCs. The chain employs TRBV4-1 and TRBJ2-1; 12 nucleotides line up with TRBD2. The TCR sequence derives from a man aged 25-45 years in good health and CMV-seropositive. This CDR3 reads CASSQTSGRSPYNEQFF. The CDR3 nucleotides read TGCGCCAGCAGCCAAACTAGCGGGAGGTCCCCCTACAATGAGCAGTTCTTC.